These T cell receptor beta chains were read from a single sample in a study of blood T cell repertoires in COVID-19. Clones were read by immunoSEQ multiplex PCR, and TCRdb kept only the in-frame ones, dropping some. The table lists around 63,000 clones, roughly nine tenths of them singletons. The sequenced material came from peripheral blood. These receptors were collected from a woman aged 55-69 years with COVID-19, enrolled during active disease. Each CDR3 is given with its conserved first and last residue. Each record gives: V gene, clone size, D gene, J gene, CDR3 protein, CDR3 DNA. A D gene is named only where the DNA matches it firmly. Part of the rows lack a size; the others show once, few, many or a class for expanded clones.

>TRBV6-6|.|.|TRBJ2-7
CASSYSASQPSYEQYF
TGTGCCAGCAGTTACTCGGCTAGCCAGCCTTCCTACGAGCAGTACTTC
>TRBV6-5|.|.|TRBJ1-2
CASRPDSSGYGYTF
TGTGCCAGCAGACCGGACAGCAGTGGGTATGGCTACACCTTC
>TRBV5-1|few|TRBD2|TRBJ2-1
CASSLGRRLAGSSYNEQFF
TGCGCCAGCAGCTTGGGTCGTCGGCTAGCGGGTAGCTCCTACAATGAGCAGTTCTTC
>TRBV19|once|.|TRBJ2-5
CASSRGGTMQETQYF
TGTGCCAGTAGTCGCGGCGGGACGATGCAAGAGACCCAGTACTTC
>TRBV18|.|.|TRBJ2-3
CASSPGTDTQYF
TGTGCCAGCTCACCCGGCACAGATACGCAGTATTTT
>TRBV3-1/TRBV3-2|.|.|TRBJ1-5
CASSQDVRGGQPQHF
TGTGCCAGCAGCCAAGATGTAAGGGGGGGTCAGCCCCAGCATTTT
>TRBV9|.|TRBD1|TRBJ2-2
CASSPYRQGEVGELFF
TGTGCCAGCAGCCCATATCGCCAGGGGGAAGTCGGGGAGCTGTTTTTT
>TRBV10-3|.|TRBD1|TRBJ2-1
CAISEPTGGSYNEQFF
TGTGCCATCAGTGAGCCGACAGGGGGGTCCTACAATGAGCAGTTCTTC
>TRBV6-5|.|TRBD1|TRBJ2-7
CASSWTGGPYEQYF
TGTGCCAGCAGCTGGACAGGTGGGCCCTACGAGCAGTACTTC
>TRBV27|.|.|TRBJ1-2
CASSFRGANYGYTF
TGTGCCAGCAGTTTCCGGGGGGCTAACTATGGCTACACCTTC
>TRBV28|.|.|TRBJ2-1
CASSLWSHLEIHNEQFF
TGTGCCAGCAGTTTATGGTCCCACCTGGAGATCCACAATGAGCAGTTCTTC
>TRBV11-2|.|.|TRBJ2-7
CASSPGETYEQYF
TGTGCCAGCAGCCCTGGGGAGACCTACGAGCAGTACTTC
>TRBV28|.|TRBD1|TRBJ2-7
CASRRTGSSYEQYF
TGTGCCAGCAGGAGGACAGGGTCCTCCTACGAGCAGTACTTC
>TRBV12-3/TRBV12-4|.|.|TRBJ2-5
CASSQGGGTQYF
TGTGCCAGCAGCCAGGGGGGTGGGACCCAGTACTTC
>TRBV18|.|.|TRBJ1-5
CASSPLSIRTHSTVSNQPQHF
TGTGCCAGCTCACCACTAAGCATAAGGACACACTCTACTGTTAGCAATCAGCCCCAGCATTTT
>TRBV11-3|.|.|TRBJ2-7
CASPTELTYEQYF
TGTGCCAGTCCTACAGAATTAACCTACGAGCAGTACTTC
>TRBV5-1|.|TRBD1|TRBJ2-7
CASSFITGQGYEQYF
TGCGCCAGCAGCTTTATTACGGGACAGGGCTACGAGCAGTACTTC
>TRBV7-2|.|.|TRBJ2-4
CASSSPDRALAKNIQYF
TGTGCCAGCAGCTCGCCGGACAGAGCCCTAGCCAAAAACATTCAGTACTTC
>TRBV14|.|.|TRBJ2-3
CASSHQGGMGPDTQYF
TGTGCCAGCAGCCATCAGGGCGGGATGGGGCCAGATACGCAGTATTTT
>TRBV9|.|.|TRBJ1-1
CASSPREGDYTEAFF
TGTGCCAGCAGCCCTAGGGAAGGGGATTACACTGAAGCTTTCTTT
>TRBV6-2/TRBV6-3|once|TRBD1|TRBJ2-1
CASSGPGQLNNEQFF
TGTGCCAGCAGTGGTCCGGGACAGCTAAACAATGAGCAGTTCTTC
>TRBV7-9|few|TRBD1|TRBJ2-2
CASSLTGLTGELFF
TGTGCCAGCAGCTTGACAGGGTTAACCGGGGAGCTGTTTTTT
>TRBV9|once|.|TRBJ1-2
CASSVSQTVYGYTF
TGTGCCAGCAGCGTGTCCCAGACTGTCTATGGCTACACCTTC
>TRBV28|.|.|TRBJ1-5
CASRPPTGQPNQPQHF
TGTGCCAGCAGACCCCCCACCGGACAACCAAATCAGCCCCAGCATTTT
>TRBV4-3|.|.|TRBJ1-5
CASSQTDSDYQPQHF
TGCGCCAGCAGCCAAACCGACAGCGACTATCAGCCCCAGCATTTT